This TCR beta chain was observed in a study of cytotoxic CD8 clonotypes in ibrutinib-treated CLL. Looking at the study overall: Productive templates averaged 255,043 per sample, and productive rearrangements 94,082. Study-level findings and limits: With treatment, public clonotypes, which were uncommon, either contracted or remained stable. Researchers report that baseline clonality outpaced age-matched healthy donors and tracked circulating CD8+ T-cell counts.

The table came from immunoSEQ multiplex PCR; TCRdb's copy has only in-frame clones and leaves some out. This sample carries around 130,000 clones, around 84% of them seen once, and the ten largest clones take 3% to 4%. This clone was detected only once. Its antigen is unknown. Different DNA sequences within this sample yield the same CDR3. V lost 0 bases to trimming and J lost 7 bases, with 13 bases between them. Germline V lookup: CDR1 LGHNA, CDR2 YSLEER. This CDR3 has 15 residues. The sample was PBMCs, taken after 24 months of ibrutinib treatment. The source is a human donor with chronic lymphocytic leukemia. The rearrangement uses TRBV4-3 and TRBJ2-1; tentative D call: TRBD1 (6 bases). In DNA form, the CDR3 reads TGCGCCAGCAGCCAAGATAGGGGGTTACGAAATGAGCAGTTCTTC. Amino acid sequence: CASSQDRGLRNEQFF.